The 21 T cell receptor beta chains below come from one sample, sequenced in a study of T cells in Graves' hyperthyroidism and ophthalmopathy. Authors of the study amplified TCR beta CDR3 regions from RNA transcripts. An initial round of RT-PCR targeting the TCR CDR3 relied on the HTBI primer set. In TCRdb, the multiplex PCR reads were re-called with MiXCR into one record per CDR3 protein. The sample lists about 210,000 distinct CDR3 sequences, 17% occurring once. The specimen was blood. These receptors all come from a man between 50 and 59 years old with Graves' hyperthyroidism.

This clonotype was found many times. The rearrangement joins TRBV12-3 or TRBV12-4 to TRBJ2-3; no firm D call. Trimming took 3 bases from V and 4 from J, leaving 11 bases between them. CDR3 length: 14 amino acids. As DNA, the CDR3 is TGTGCCAGCAGTTTGGCCCTAGAGCCAGATACGCAGTATTTT. Its protein is CASSLALEPDTQYF.

There are many counts of this clonotype. This chain connects TRBV11-2 to TRBJ2-7, with D tentatively TRBD1 (5 bases). V lost 5 bases and J 2 bases, leaving 10 bases between the germline ends. Germline loops: CDR1 SGHAT, CDR2 FQNNGV. The CDR3 contains 13 residues. CDR3 in DNA: TGTGCCAGCAGCCCAATCAGGGCCTACGAGCAGTACTTC. It translates to CASSPIRAYEQYF.

There are many counts of this clonotype. The chain carries TRBV7-2 and TRBJ2-4; the match to TRBD1 covers 7 bases. The CDR3 is 15 amino acids. Losses at the gene ends were 5 bases for V and 3 bases for J; bases not matched to a gene: 7. Germline lookup yields CDR1 SGHTA and CDR2 FQGNSA. CDR3 sequence (DNA): TGTGCCAGCAGCGTACGCAGGGGGAGCAAAAACATTCAGTACTTC. Its protein product is CASSVRRGSKNIQYF.

This clonotype was found many times. The rearrangement links TRBV2 to TRBJ1-5; D is ambiguous. The CDR3 runs 14 residues. Trimming took off 1 base at V and 6 bases at J, with 10 bases between the two ends. Germline CDR1 is SNHLY and CDR2 is FYNNEI. CDR3 nucleotide sequence: TGTGCCAGCAGTGAAGGCAGGACGGGTCAGCCCCAGCATTTT. Translation: CASSEGRTGQPQHF. Drawing the rest from reference TRBV2 and TRBJ1-5, the complete variable domain is EPEVTQTPSHQVTQMGQEVILRCVPISNHLYFYWYRQILGQKVEFLVSFYNNEISEKSEIFDDQFSVERPDGSNFTLKIRSTKLEDSAMYFCASSEGRTGQPQHFGDGTRLSIL.

At least ten counts were recorded for this clonotype. V is TRBV2 and J is TRBJ1-2; a weak D match, TRBD1 (5 bases). Germline V CDR1 and CDR2: SNHLY, FYNNEI. With 6 bases removed from V and 1 base from J, the gap between germline ends came to 15 bases. CDR3 length: 15 amino acids. The CDR3 sequence: CASRETGAVNYGYTF. The DNA of the CDR3 is TGTGCCAGCAGAGAGACCGGGGCCGTTAACTATGGCTACACCTTC.

This clonotype appeared many times. The chain joins TRBV28 to TRBJ1-2; 7 bases align to TRBD1. J gave up 2 bases and V 3 bases, and 3 bases lay outside the gene matches. The CDR3 spans 14 residues. Germline V gene sequence: CDR1 MDHEN, CDR2 SYDVKM. CDR3 in amino acids: CASSFPTGNYGYTF. CDR3 in DNA: TGTGCCAGCAGTTTCCCGACAGGGAACTATGGCTACACCTTC.

For this clonotype: A much larger clonotype is one base distant, so this may be a read error. The chain joins TRBV6-1 to TRBJ2-2, with 11 bases fitting TRBD2. The CDR3 consists of 14 residues. The germline gives CDR1 MNHNS, CDR2 SASEGT. The CDR3 coding sequence is TGTGCCAGCAGACTAGCGGGAGACACCCGGGAGCTGTTTTTT. Its protein is CASRLAGDTRELFF.

The V call is TRBV5-1, the J call TRBJ1-1; tentatively, D is TRBD1 (6 bases). V gave up 10 bases and J gave up 0 bases, with 13 bases separating them. The CDR3 is 13 amino acids. Germline CDR1 and CDR2: SGHRS and YFSETQ. CDR3 nucleotides: TGCGCCTCATTTCGGGACATGAACACTGAAGCTTTCTTT. It translates to CASFRDMNTEAFF.

This clonotype was picked up many times. V and J are TRBV7-6 and TRBJ2-3; TRBD2 might be the D (5 bases). The V end lost 4 bases, the J end lost 4 bases, and 12 bases lay between the germline ends. CDR1 is SGHVS, CDR2 FNYEAQ, per germline. The CDR3 has 14 amino acids. The DNA of the CDR3 is TGTGCCAGCAGCTCCCAACGGAGGTCAGATACGCAGTATTTT. Its translation: CASSSQRRSDTQYF.

J is TRBJ2-1 and V is TRBV7-9; 13 bases agree with TRBD2. Germline assignment: CDR1 SEHNR and CDR2 FQNEAQ (reference sequence). The CDR3 spans 17 residues. J gave up 8 bases and V 5 bases, and 12 bases lay outside the gene matches. DNA of the CDR3: TGTGCCAGCAGCGTTAGCCCCGGGACTAGCGGGGACCATGAGCAGTTCTTC. This codes for CASSVSPGTSGDHEQFF.

This clonotype was recorded a few times. This rearrangement joins TRBV6-1 to TRBJ2-7; D might be TRBD2 (5 bases). Trimming took 7 bases from V and 0 from J, leaving 16 bases between them. The germline V gene encodes CDR1 MNHNS and CDR2 SASEGT. CDR3 size: 15 residues. The CDR3 here is CASTTIGIRSYEQYF. CDR3 DNA: TGTGCCAGCACCACCATCGGGATCCGCTCCTACGAGCAGTACTTC.

In its sample, this clonotype was seen many times. This rearrangement joins TRBV7-2 to TRBJ1-1; the D gene is possibly TRBD1 (6 bases). Trimming removed 5 bases from V and 2 bases from J, with 9 bases in between. Germline lookup yields CDR1 SGHTA and CDR2 FQGNSA. The length of the CDR3 is 13 residues. The CDR3, as DNA: TGTGCCAGCAGCGGGACACGAAACACTGAAGCTTTCTTT. Protein product: CASSGTRNTEAFF.

Many counts were recorded for this clonotype. The gene calls are TRBV10-1 and TRBJ2-7; no definite D call. V lost 9 bases to trimming and J lost 2 bases, with 17 bases between them. Germline lookup yields CDR1 WNHNN and CDR2 SYGVQD (reference sequence). The CDR3 has 14 residues. The DNA for the CDR3 is TGCGCCAGGAACTGGCTCCTGGGTCCCTACGAGCAGTACTTC. Amino acids: CARNWLLGPYEQYF.

This clonotype was observed a handful of times. The genes are TRBV10-2 and TRBJ1-2, with D possibly matching TRBD1 (5 bases). The CDR3 extends over 13 amino acids. V dropped 6 bases and J dropped 6 bases, with 14 bases sitting between them. Germline V gene data show CDR1 as WSHSY and CDR2 as SAAADI. The CDR3 spells CASSPFRVHGYTF. CDR3 DNA sequence: TGCGCCAGCAGCCCCTTCAGGGTTCATGGCTACACCTTC.

The chain couples TRBV2 to TRBJ2-2; D might be TRBD1 (5 bases). The CDR3 is 13 amino acids. Germline assignment: CDR1 SNHLY and CDR2 FYNNEI. Deletions cut 7 bases from V and 5 bases from J, with 11 bases between. This CDR3 reads CASTRDSTGELFF. In nucleotides, the CDR3 is TGTGCCAGCACCCGAGACAGTACCGGGGAGCTGTTTTTT.

This clonotype showed up many times. The gene calls are TRBV6-1 and TRBJ2-7; TRBD2 matches 8 bases. From germline, CDR1 is MNHNS and CDR2 SASEGT. The CDR3 loop spans 17 amino acids. The V and J ends lost 0 bases and 0 bases, in that order; junction bases with no gene match: 7. CDR3 sequence reads: CASSEAQVTSDSYEQYF. For the CDR3, the DNA is TGTGCCAGCAGTGAAGCGCAAGTGACTAGCGACTCCTACGAGCAGTACTTC.

This chain uses TRBV18 with TRBJ2-1; D is perhaps TRBD1 (6 bases). Germline V gene data show CDR1 as KGHSH and CDR2 as LQKENI. V lost 2 bases and J 0 bases, leaving 8 bases between the germline ends. The CDR3 runs to 15 residues. The CDR3 nucleotides read TGTGCCAGCTCACCAGACAGGAGCTCCTACAATGAGCAGTTCTTC. Translation: CASSPDRSSYNEQFF.

This clonotype was counted ten times or more. The chain couples TRBV5-1 to TRBJ2-1; D might be TRBD1 (6 bases). CDR3 size: 15 residues. Germline V gene lookup returns CDR1 SGHRS and CDR2 YFSETQ. Trimming removed 2 bases from V and 2 bases from J, with 11 bases in between. Written as DNA, the CDR3 is TGCGCCAGCAGCTTCTGGCAGGGGACCTACAATGAGCAGTTCTTC. Residues: CASSFWQGTYNEQFF.

This clonotype was picked up a small number of times. This sequence joins TRBV19 and TRBJ1-5; 7 nucleotides line up with TRBD1. The ends lost 2 bases at V and 7 bases at J; junction bases unmatched: 8. Germline V gene lookup returns CDR1 LNHDA and CDR2 SQIVND (reference sequence). This CDR3 contains 15 residues. CDR3 bases: TGTGCCAGTAGTATACGGGCAGGGGGAGGACAGCCCCAGCATTTT. Amino acid sequence: CASSIRAGGGQPQHF.

This clonotype was counted at least ten times. The DNA of the CDR3 is TGCGCCAGCAGCCCAAGAACCGGGACAGTTGAAGCTTTCTTT. It yields the protein CASSPRTGTVEAFF. This chain uses TRBV5-1 with TRBJ1-1; 7 positions agree with TRBD1. The ends lost 4 bases at V and 7 bases at J; junction bases unmatched: 10. Germline loops: CDR1 SGHRS, CDR2 YFSETQ. The CDR3 consists of 14 residues.

This clonotype was found a few times. This sequence joins TRBV19 and TRBJ2-2; a weak D match, TRBD2 (6 bases). The V end was cut by 3 bases, the J end by 7 bases, with 12 bases between. This CDR3 is 14 amino acids long. Germline V gene sequence: CDR1 LNHDA, CDR2 SQIVND (reference sequence). The CDR3 sequence is CASSISSVIGELFF. The DNA for the CDR3 is TGTGCCAGTAGTATCTCTAGCGTGATCGGGGAGCTGTTTTTT.